This passage covers 12 T cell receptor beta chains from one sample sequenced in a study of T cell changes during pregnancy in multiple sclerosis. Measured with immunoSEQ multiplex PCR; TCRdb has only the in-frame clones, and not every one. The sample shows 65,000 to 90,000 clones, around 92% of them seen only once. The specimen comprised peripheral blood, sampled before pregnancy. The receptors derive from a female donor with multiple sclerosis, enrolled in a pregnancy study.

The DNA of the CDR3 is TGTGCCAGTAGTACGCCAGGGTCACCCTACGAGCAGTACTTC. It encodes CASSTPGSPYEQYF. The J gene is TRBJ2-7, the V gene TRBV19, with D perhaps TRBD1 (5 bases). The CDR3 totals 14 residues. Looked up from germline, CDR1 is LNHDA and CDR2 is SQIVND (reference sequence). Trimming cost V 4 bases and J 2 bases, with 12 bases left between them.

This chain's CDR3 is CASSQDSNNQPQHF. DNA for the CDR3: TGTGCCAGCAGCCAAGACAGCAACAATCAGCCCCAGCATTTT. The chain employs TRBV28 and TRBJ1-5; a weak D match, TRBD1 (5 bases). Germline V gene lookup returns CDR1 MDHEN and CDR2 SYDVKM. Trimming left V 6 bases short and J 3 bases short, with 12 bases between. The CDR3 length is 14 residues.

The chain couples TRBV9 to TRBJ2-1; TRBD2 agrees at 7 bases. The germline V gene encodes CDR1 SGDLS and CDR2 YYNGEE. After removal of 0 bases from V and 0 bases from J, the junction contained 3 bases not matched to a gene. This CDR3 has 16 amino acids. CDR3 nucleotide sequence: TGTGCCAGCAGCGTAGGGGGGGGTAGCTCCTACAATGAGCAGTTCTTC. Protein product: CASSVGGGSSYNEQFF.

This clone was seen a handful of times. The V call is TRBV5-1, the J call TRBJ1-1; 7 bases match TRBD1. V lost 5 bases and J lost 1; bases outside the gene matches: 5. This CDR3 has 14 amino acids. Per germline, CDR1 SGHRS and CDR2 YFSETQ. This CDR3 reads CASSHRDRNTEAFF. CDR3 in DNA: TGCGCCAGCAGTCATCGGGACAGGAACACTGAAGCTTTCTTT.

CDR3 protein: CASSLAASGSGEQFF. CDR3 in DNA: TGCGCCAGCAGCTTGGCGGCTAGCGGGAGTGGTGAGCAGTTCTTC. V is TRBV5-1 and J is TRBJ2-1; 10 bases fit TRBD2. Germline V gene lookup returns CDR1 SGHRS and CDR2 YFSETQ. Trimming removed 0 bases from V and 9 bases from J; junction bases left unmatched: 6. CDR3 length equals 15 residues. Using reference TRBV5-1 and TRBJ2-1 for the parts outside the CDR3, the full variable domain is KAGVTQTPRYLIKTRGQQVTLSCSPISGHRSVSWYQQTPGQGLQFLFEYFSETQRNKGNFPGRFSGRQFSNSRSEMNVSTLELGDSALYLCASSLAASGSGEQFFGPGTRLTVL.

This clone appeared once. The chain employs TRBV19 and TRBJ2-7; TRBD1 is a possible D gene (6 bases). V was pared by 3 bases and J by 1 base, with 13 bases between. Per the germline V gene, CDR1 is LNHDA and CDR2 is SQIVND (reference sequence). This CDR3 is built from 15 residues. CDR3 amino acids: CASSMPGDGSYEQYF. In nucleotides, the CDR3 is TGTGCCAGTAGTATGCCAGGGGATGGTTCCTACGAGCAGTACTTC.

This chain links TRBV28 with TRBJ1-2, with a tentative D call TRBD1 (6 bases). Germline CDR1 reads MDHEN; CDR2 reads SYDVKM. V was pared by 6 bases and J by 0 bases, with 11 bases between. CDR3 length: 14 amino acids. In DNA, the CDR3 is TGTGCCAGCAGAATGACAGGTACTAACTATGGCTACACCTTC. This translates into CASRMTGTNYGYTF.

V gene TRBV9 combines with J gene TRBJ2-1; TRBD2 agrees at 11 bases. The CDR3 extends over 16 amino acids. Germline CDR1 SGDLS, CDR2 YYNGEE. The V segment lost 4 bases and the J segment 2 bases; nucleotides outside the gene matches: 5. CDR3 DNA: TGTGCCAGCAGCCCAATAGCGGGAGGGCCCTACAATGAGCAGTTCTTC. Protein product: CASSPIAGGPYNEQFF.

This rearrangement joins TRBV19 to TRBJ1-1; the match to TRBD1 covers 7 bases. The germline V gene has CDR1 LNHDA and CDR2 SQIVND (reference sequence). V dropped 9 bases and J dropped 0; count of bases not matched to a gene: 1. This CDR3 contains 12 residues. The CDR3 protein is CASRGMNTEAFF. The CDR3 DNA follows: TGTGCCAGCAGGGGGATGAACACTGAAGCTTTCTTT.

The chain couples TRBV5-6 to TRBJ2-5; no definite D call. V lost 6 bases and J 3 bases, leaving 12 bases between the germline ends. Germline CDR1 SGHDT, CDR2 YYEEEE. This CDR3 has 13 residues. The CDR3 here is CASTHVREETQYF. CDR3 nucleotide sequence: TGTGCCAGCACCCACGTCCGGGAAGAGACCCAGTACTTC.

The chain joins TRBV5-6 to TRBJ1-1; tentatively, D is TRBD1 (5 bases). Germline assignment: CDR1 SGHDT and CDR2 YYEEEE. Trimming shortened V by 5 bases and J by 4 bases, and 12 bases separated the two germline ends. CDR3 length: 13 residues. CDR3 sequence reads: CASRVRDATEAFF. CDR3 coding DNA: TGTGCCAGCAGGGTCAGGGATGCCACTGAAGCTTTCTTT. Complete variable domain (other parts from reference TRBV5-6 and TRBJ1-1): DAGVTQSPTHLIKTRGQQVTLRCSPKSGHDTVSWYQQALGQGPQFIFQYYEEEERQRGNFPDRFSGHQFPNYSSELNVNALLLGDSALYLCASRVRDATEAFFGQGTRLTVV.

This clone has only one observation. The V call is TRBV9, the J call TRBJ2-5; TRBD2 might be the D (5 bases). Germline V CDR1 and CDR2: SGDLS, YYNGEE. V lost 0 bases and J lost 4, with 16 bases in between. The CDR3 is 16 amino acids. CDR3 amino acids: CASSVATSRGGETQYF. Written as DNA, the CDR3 is TGTGCCAGCAGCGTAGCTACCAGTCGGGGTGGAGAGACCCAGTACTTC.